Below, 20 T cell receptor beta chains from the same sample are listed, as sequenced in a study of PD-1 blockade in classical Hodgkin lymphoma. Indicated time point: cycle 4 day 1 (C4D1), after about 6 weeks of nivolumab. Each of the patients experienced relapse following autologous stem cell transplantation, and their brentuximab vedotin exposure differed. Thawed PBMCs were subjected to magnetic negative selection, which yielded isolated CD8+ T cells. The protocol was immunoSEQ multiplex PCR, while the TCRdb copy is restricted to in-frame clones and leaves out a portion. The repertoire holds several thousand clones, with less than 75% as singletons. This sample comprised CD8+ T cells from blood, obtained before the fourth cycle of nivolumab. Receptor source: a human donor with classical Hodgkin lymphoma.

The chain links TRBV27 to TRBJ2-2; no reliable D call. Germline V gives CDR1 MNHEY, CDR2 SMNVEV (reference sequence). Between the trimmed V and J ends, which lost 2 bases and 4 bases, there was a span of 11 bases. The CDR3 has 15 amino acids. As DNA, the CDR3 is TGTGCCAGCAGTTTAATGCCCCAAGGCACCGGGGAGCTGTTTTTT. Protein product: CASSLMPQGTGELFF.

The chain uses TRBV6-6 and TRBJ2-1, with 12 bases matching TRBD2. Germline CDR1 is MNHNY and CDR2 is SVGAGI (reference sequence). Germline trimming cut 5 bases from V and 4 bases from J; bases unmatched to any gene: 0. The CDR3 runs 14 residues. CDR3 in amino acids: CASSGTSGYNEQFF. For the CDR3, the DNA is TGTGCCAGCAGTGGGACTAGCGGGTACAATGAGCAGTTCTTC.

The table lists this clone with a count of one. The rearrangement joins TRBV28 to TRBJ2-7, with TRBD1 matching over 7 bases. Germline assignment: CDR1 MDHEN and CDR2 SYDVKM. This CDR3 is 13 amino acids long. J was trimmed by 3 bases and V by 10 bases; bases with no gene match: 9. CDR3 DNA: TGTGCCACTACCCGGGACAGCTACTACGAGCAGTACTTC. It encodes CATTRDSYYEQYF.

The chain employs TRBV9 and TRBJ2-3; 8 bases agree with TRBD2. In germline, CDR1 is SGDLS, CDR2 YYNGEE. J was trimmed by 4 bases and V by 3 bases; bases with no gene match: 4. The CDR3 runs to 14 residues. The CDR3 DNA follows: TGTGCCAGCAGCGCCGGGGGGGGGCCAGATACGCAGTATTTT. Protein: CASSAGGGPDTQYF.

The chain carries TRBV7-8 and TRBJ2-7, with 9 bases aligning to TRBD2. The V segment lost 3 bases and the J segment 2 bases; nucleotides outside the gene matches: 8. The CDR3 contains 16 residues. Germline V gene sequence: CDR1 SGHVS, CDR2 FQNEAQ. Here the CDR3 reads CASSFSPGLAPYEQYF. DNA for the CDR3: TGTGCCAGCAGCTTCTCCCCGGGACTAGCCCCCTACGAGCAGTACTTC.

The chain has TRBV7-8 and TRBJ1-5, with TRBD1 as a possible D gene (5 bases). V was pared by 1 base and J by 0 bases, with 7 bases between. Germline CDR1 reads SGHVS; CDR2 reads FQNEAQ. The CDR3 sequence is 15 residues long. The CDR3 loop is CASSLEDSSNQPQHF. CDR3 sequence (DNA): TGTGCCAGCAGCTTAGAAGACAGTAGCAATCAGCCCCAGCATTTT.

The chain recombines TRBV23-1 with TRBJ2-7; no clear D gene. TRBV23-1 is flagged as an ORF with uncertain function. This CDR3 is 11 amino acids long. Trimming stripped 6 bases from V and 4 bases from J, with 7 bases between. CDR3 region: CASSQGYEQYF. Written as DNA, the CDR3 is TGCGCCAGCAGCCAAGGTTACGAGCAGTACTTC.

The V gene is TRBV11-2, the J gene TRBJ2-5; D remains unclear. Germline CDR1 and CDR2: SGHAT and FQNNGV. The V end lost 7 bases, the J end lost 5 bases, and 17 bases lay between the germline ends. The CDR3 totals 14 residues. CDR3 protein: CASIGVRSGETQYF. The CDR3 nucleotides read TGTGCCAGCATTGGGGTGCGAAGTGGGGAGACCCAGTACTTC.

This clone was detected only a few times. A far larger clone is only one base removed, so a read error is likely. The chain employs TRBV5-4 and TRBJ2-1; 9 positions agree with TRBD2. Germline V lookup: CDR1 SGHNT, CDR2 YYREEE (reference sequence). V lost 1 base to trimming and J lost 2 bases; unmatched junction nucleotides: 7. The CDR3 is made up of 17 amino acids. For the CDR3, the DNA is TGTGCCAGCAGCTTGATAGCGGGAGATGGGACCTACAATGAGCAGTTCTTC. Translated: CASSLIAGDGTYNEQFF.

V gene TRBV15 combines with J gene TRBJ2-1; D is possibly TRBD2 (6 bases). This CDR3 contains 15 residues. Germline CDR1 is LNHNV and CDR2 is YYDKDF (reference sequence). V lost 6 bases and J lost 4, with 16 bases in between. DNA of the CDR3: TGTGCCACCAGTCCCGATAAAGCGGGTTACAATGAGCAGTTCTTC. It is translated as CATSPDKAGYNEQFF. The entire variable domain, with the rest obtained from reference TRBV15 and TRBJ2-1, is as follows: DAMVIQNPRYQVTQFGKPVTLSCSQTLNHNVMYWYQQKSSQAPKLLFHYYDKDFNNEADTPDNFQSRRPNTSFCFLDIRSPGLGDTAMYLCATSPDKAGYNEQFFGPGTRLTVL.

This clone was detected once. CDR3 sequence: CASRSFRGPTEAFF. In DNA form, the CDR3 reads TGTGCCAGCAGATCCTTCAGGGGGCCCACTGAAGCTTTCTTT. The chain employs TRBV6-5 and TRBJ1-1; 8 bases match TRBD1. CDR3 length: 14 residues. CDR1 MNHEY and CDR2 SVGAGI come from the germline V gene. The junction had 7 bases not matched to a gene; V was cut back by 6 bases and J by 4 bases.

The V and J genes are TRBV6-1 and TRBJ2-1, with 7 bases fitting TRBD1. The CDR3 is 14 residues long. Germline values: CDR1 MNHNS, CDR2 SASEGT. J was trimmed by 7 bases and V by 2 bases; bases with no gene match: 5. CDR3 protein: CASSEPGQRNEQFF. CDR3 bases: TGTGCCAGCAGTGAACCGGGACAGAGAAATGAGCAGTTCTTC.

The chain uses TRBV6-1 and TRBJ2-7; D possibly corresponds to TRBD2 (6 bases). The CDR3 is 15 amino acids. V was shortened by 6 bases and J by 1 base, with 16 bases between the two germline ends. Germline CDR1 MNHNS, CDR2 SASEGT. The CDR3 here is CASSRGTGSSYEQYF. CDR3 nucleotide sequence: TGTGCCAGCAGCCGGGGGACGGGGAGTTCCTACGAGCAGTACTTC.

This clone came up a few times. The V and J genes are TRBV7-9 and TRBJ2-1; weak D call: TRBD2 (6 bases). The V end lost 5 bases, the J end lost 5 bases, and 22 bases lay between the germline ends. Per germline, CDR1 SEHNR and CDR2 FQNEAQ (reference sequence). The CDR3 sequence is 17 residues long. The CDR3 DNA sequence: TGTGCCAGCAGCCCGCCCCACGACGGGACTGGAAACAATGAGCAGTTCTTC. Amino acid sequence: CASSPPHDGTGNNEQFF. Complete variable domain (other parts from reference TRBV7-9 and TRBJ2-1): DTGVSQNPRHKITKRGQNVTFRCDPISEHNRLYWYRQTLGQGPEFLTYFQNEAQLEKSRLLSDRFSAERPKGSFSTLEIQRTEQGDSAMYLCASSPPHDGTGNNEQFFGPGTRLTVL.

This chain uses TRBV29-1 with TRBJ2-3; TRBD2 is a possible D gene (6 bases). The V gene lost 2 bases and the J gene lost 4 bases, with 13 bases spanning the gap. In germline, CDR1 is SQVTM, CDR2 ANQGSEA. This CDR3 region has 14 residues. The CDR3 here is CSVELGGKADTQYF. CDR3 in DNA: TGCAGCGTTGAATTGGGCGGGAAGGCAGATACGCAGTATTTT.

This rearrangement joins TRBV5-6 to TRBJ2-5; D may be TRBD2 (6 bases). The length of the CDR3 is 17 residues. Deletions cut 0 bases from V and 4 bases from J, with 19 bases between. From germline, CDR1 is SGHDT and CDR2 YYEEEE. The CDR3 DNA reads as TGTGCCAGCAGCTTGGGGGGAGGAGCGTGGGGAGGAGAGACCCAGTACTTC. It translates to CASSLGGGAWGGETQYF.

The CDR3 here is CASSFFAGRGETQYF. The DNA of the CDR3 is TGTGCCAGCAGCTTTTTTGCCGGGCGTGGAGAGACCCAGTACTTC. The rearrangement uses TRBV5-4 and TRBJ2-5, with D uncertain. This CDR3 has 15 amino acids. Germline lookup yields CDR1 SGHNT and CDR2 YYREEE (reference sequence). The V end was cut by 2 bases, the J end by 4 bases, with 15 bases between. The full variable domain, rest sourced from reference TRBV5-4 and TRBJ2-5, is ETGVTQSPTHLIKTRGQQVTLRCSSQSGHNTVSWYQQALGQGPQFIFQYYREEENGRGNFPPRFSGLQFPNYSSELNVNALELDDSALYLCASSFFAGRGETQYFGPGTRLLVL.

The V call is TRBV6-5, the J call TRBJ2-5; tentatively, D is TRBD2 (6 bases). In germline, CDR1 is MNHEY, CDR2 SVGAGI. This CDR3 contains 13 residues. Trimming left V 2 bases short and J 3 bases short, with 7 bases between. The CDR3 protein is CASSYGTEETQYF. The CDR3 DNA is TGTGCCAGCAGTTACGGGACTGAAGAGACCCAGTACTTC.

This clone was picked up a small number of times. The junction does not match germline at one end; this may be a read error. The CDR3 reads CASSLRLAGVGETQYF. Written as DNA, the CDR3 is TGTGCTAGCAGCTTAAGACTAGCGGGAGTGGGAGAGACCCAGTACTTC. This chain uses TRBV7-7 with TRBJ2-5; the match to TRBD2 covers 12 bases. This CDR3 has 16 residues. The germline gives CDR1 SSHAT, CDR2 FNYEAQ (reference sequence).

The J gene is TRBJ2-3, the V gene TRBV29-1; a weak D match, TRBD1 (7 bases). The CDR3 extends over 18 amino acids. Between the trimmed V and J ends, which lost 6 bases and 1 base, there was a span of 26 bases. Germline loops: CDR1 SQVTM, CDR2 ANQGSEA. Written as DNA, the CDR3 is TGCAGCGTAGCGGGCAGTCCCGACAGGGACCCACGCACAGATACGCAGTATTTT. Translation: CSVAGSPDRDPRTDTQYF.